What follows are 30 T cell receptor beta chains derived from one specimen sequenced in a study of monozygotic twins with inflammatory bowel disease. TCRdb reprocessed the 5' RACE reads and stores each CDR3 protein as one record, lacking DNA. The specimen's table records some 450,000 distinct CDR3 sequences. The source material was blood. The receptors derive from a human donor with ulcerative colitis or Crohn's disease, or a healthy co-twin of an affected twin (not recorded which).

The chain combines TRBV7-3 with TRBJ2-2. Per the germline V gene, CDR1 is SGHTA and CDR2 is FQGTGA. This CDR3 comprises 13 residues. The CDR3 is CASSPMTTGELFF.

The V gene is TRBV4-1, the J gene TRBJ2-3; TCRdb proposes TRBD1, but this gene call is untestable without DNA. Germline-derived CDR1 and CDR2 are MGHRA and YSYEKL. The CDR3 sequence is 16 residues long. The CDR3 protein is CASSQERWGGTDTQYF.

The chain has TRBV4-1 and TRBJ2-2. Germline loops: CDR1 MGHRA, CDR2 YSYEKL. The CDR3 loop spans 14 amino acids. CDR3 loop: CASSQDSFTGELFF.

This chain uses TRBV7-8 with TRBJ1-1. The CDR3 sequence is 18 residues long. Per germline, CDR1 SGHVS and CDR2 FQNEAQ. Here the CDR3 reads CASSPRYRPELMNTEAFF.

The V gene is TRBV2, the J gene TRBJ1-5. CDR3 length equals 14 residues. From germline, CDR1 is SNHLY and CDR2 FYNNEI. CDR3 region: CASSERRGNQPQHF.

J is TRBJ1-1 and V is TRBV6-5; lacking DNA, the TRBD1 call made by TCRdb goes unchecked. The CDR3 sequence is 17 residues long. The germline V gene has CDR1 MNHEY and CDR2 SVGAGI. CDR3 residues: CASSYVGAVVKNTEAFF.

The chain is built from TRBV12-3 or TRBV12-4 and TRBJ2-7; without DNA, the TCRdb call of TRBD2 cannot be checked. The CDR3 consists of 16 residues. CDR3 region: CASSRALREGKIEQYF.

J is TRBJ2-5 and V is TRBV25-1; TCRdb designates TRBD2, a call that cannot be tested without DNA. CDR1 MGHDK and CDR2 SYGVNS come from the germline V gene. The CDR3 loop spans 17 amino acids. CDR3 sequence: CASSETSGRGGLETQYF.

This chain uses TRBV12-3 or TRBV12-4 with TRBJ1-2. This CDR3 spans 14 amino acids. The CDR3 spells CASSFWGLSYGYTF.

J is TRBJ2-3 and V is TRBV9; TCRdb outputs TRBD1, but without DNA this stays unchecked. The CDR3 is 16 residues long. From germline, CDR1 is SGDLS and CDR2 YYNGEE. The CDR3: CASSVGDTTSTDTQYF.

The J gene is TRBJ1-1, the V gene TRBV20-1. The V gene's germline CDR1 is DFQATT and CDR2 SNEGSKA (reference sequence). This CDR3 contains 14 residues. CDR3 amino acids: CSARYRGSHTEAFF.

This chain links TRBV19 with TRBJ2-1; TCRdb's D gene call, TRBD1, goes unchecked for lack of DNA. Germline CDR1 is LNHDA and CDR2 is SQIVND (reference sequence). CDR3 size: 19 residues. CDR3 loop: CASSPTGTGVVRGYNEQFF. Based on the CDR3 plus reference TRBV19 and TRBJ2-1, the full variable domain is DGGITQSPKYLFRKEGQNVTLSCEQNLNHDAMYWYRQDPGQGLRLIYYSQIVNDFQKGDIAEGYSVSREKKESFPLTVTSAQKNPTAFYLCASSPTGTGVVRGYNEQFFGPGTRLTVL.

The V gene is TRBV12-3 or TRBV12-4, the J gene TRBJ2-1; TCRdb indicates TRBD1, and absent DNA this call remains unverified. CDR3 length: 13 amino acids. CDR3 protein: CASSQQAGGEQFF.

The CDR3 sequence: CSVEEERELFF. The rearrangement uses TRBV29-1 and TRBJ2-2. The length of the CDR3 is 11 residues. Germline V gives CDR1 SQVTM, CDR2 ANQGSEA.

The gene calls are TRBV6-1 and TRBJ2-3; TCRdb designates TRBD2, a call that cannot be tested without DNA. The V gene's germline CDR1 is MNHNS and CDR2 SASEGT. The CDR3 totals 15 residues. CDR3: CASSRREGLADTQYF.

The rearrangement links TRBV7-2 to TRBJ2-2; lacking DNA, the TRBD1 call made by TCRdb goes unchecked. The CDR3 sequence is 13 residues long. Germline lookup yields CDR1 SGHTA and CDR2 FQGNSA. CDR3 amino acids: CASSLGVGGELFF.

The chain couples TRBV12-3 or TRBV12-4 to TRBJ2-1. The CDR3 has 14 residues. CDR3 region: CASSLVESGNEQFF.

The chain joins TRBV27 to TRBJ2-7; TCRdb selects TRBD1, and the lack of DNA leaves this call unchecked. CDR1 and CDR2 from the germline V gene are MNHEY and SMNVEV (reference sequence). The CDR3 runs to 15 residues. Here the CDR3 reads CASSSKTGAPYEQYF.

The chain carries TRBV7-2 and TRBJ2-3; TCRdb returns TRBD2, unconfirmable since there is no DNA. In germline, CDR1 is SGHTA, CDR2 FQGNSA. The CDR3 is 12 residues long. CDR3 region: CASSFASGRQCF.

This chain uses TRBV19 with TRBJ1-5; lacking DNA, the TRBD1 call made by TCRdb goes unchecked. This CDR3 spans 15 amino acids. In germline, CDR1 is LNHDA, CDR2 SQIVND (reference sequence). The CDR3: CASSWQLGGNQPQHF. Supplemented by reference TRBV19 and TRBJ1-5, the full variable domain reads DGGITQSPKYLFRKEGQNVTLSCEQNLNHDAMYWYRQDPGQGLRLIYYSQIVNDFQKGDIAEGYSVSREKKESFPLTVTSAQKNPTAFYLCASSWQLGGNQPQHFGDGTRLSIL.

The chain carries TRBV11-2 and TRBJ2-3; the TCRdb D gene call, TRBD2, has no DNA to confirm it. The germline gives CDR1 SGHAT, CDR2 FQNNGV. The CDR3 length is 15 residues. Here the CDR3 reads CASSLITGTTDTQYF.

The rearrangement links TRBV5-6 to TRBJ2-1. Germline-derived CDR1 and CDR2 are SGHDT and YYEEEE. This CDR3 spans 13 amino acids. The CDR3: CASSLRAFDEQFF.

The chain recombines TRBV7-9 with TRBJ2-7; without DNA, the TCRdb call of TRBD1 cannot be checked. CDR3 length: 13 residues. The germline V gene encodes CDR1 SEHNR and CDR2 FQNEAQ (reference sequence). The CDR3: CASSLGLSGEQYF.

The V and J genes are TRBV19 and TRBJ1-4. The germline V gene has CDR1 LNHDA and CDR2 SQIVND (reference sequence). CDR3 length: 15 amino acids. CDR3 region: CASDEGSATNEKLFF.

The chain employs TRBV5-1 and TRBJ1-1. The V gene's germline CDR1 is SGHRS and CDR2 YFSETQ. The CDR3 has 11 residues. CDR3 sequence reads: CASSLGGRAFF. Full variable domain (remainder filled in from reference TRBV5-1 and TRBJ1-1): KAGVTQTPRYLIKTRGQQVTLSCSPISGHRSVSWYQQTPGQGLQFLFEYFSETQRNKGNFPGRFSGRQFSNSRSEMNVSTLELGDSALYLCASSLGGRAFFGQGTRLTVV.

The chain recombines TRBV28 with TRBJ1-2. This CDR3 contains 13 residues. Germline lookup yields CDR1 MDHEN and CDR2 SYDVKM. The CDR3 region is CASSLQVRGGYTF.

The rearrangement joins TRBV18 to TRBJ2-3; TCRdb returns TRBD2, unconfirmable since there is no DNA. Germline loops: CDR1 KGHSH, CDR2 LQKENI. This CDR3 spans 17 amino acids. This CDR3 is CASSPLAGTRGTDTQYF.

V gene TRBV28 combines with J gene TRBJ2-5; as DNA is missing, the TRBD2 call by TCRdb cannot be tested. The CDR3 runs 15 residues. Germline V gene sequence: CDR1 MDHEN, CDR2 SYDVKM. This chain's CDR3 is CASSDSGGPQETQYF.

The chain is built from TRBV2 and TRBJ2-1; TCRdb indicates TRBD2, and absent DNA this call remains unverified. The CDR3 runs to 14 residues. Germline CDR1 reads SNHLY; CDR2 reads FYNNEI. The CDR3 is CASTSLAGSNEQFF.

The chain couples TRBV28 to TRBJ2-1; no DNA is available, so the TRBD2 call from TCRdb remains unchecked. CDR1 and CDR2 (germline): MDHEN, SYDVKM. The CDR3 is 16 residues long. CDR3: CASNGRGVAAYNEQFF. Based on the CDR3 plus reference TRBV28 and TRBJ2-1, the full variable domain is DVKVTQSSRYLVKRTGEKVFLECVQDMDHENMFWYRQDPGLGLRLIYFSYDVKMKEKGDIPEGYSVSREKKERFSLILESASTNQTSMYLCASNGRGVAAYNEQFFGPGTRLTVL.